Shown below are 15 T cell receptor beta chains from a single sample sequenced in a study of blood T cell repertoires in COVID-19 (dated by TCRdb to the early 2020s). Libraries were prepared through the immunoSEQ multiplex PCR assay. TCRdb took over this immuneACCESS table, retaining in-frame rearrangements with V and J assigned. Such tables are incomplete; in checked studies, under half of the missing clones stem from an unresolved V gene, and the remainder is unexplained. The sample table contains 180,000 or so clones; only one count was recorded for 75% to 90% of them. Together, the top ten hold roughly 8% of the sample. The material sequenced was peripheral blood. Source of these receptors: a woman aged 55-75 years with acute or convalescent COVID-19.

The V and J genes are TRBV6-5 and TRBJ1-3; D may be TRBD1 (5 bases). CDR3 length equals 15 residues. V was trimmed by 5 bases and J by 4 bases, leaving 15 bases between them. Germline-derived CDR1 and CDR2 are MNHEY and SVGAGI. CDR3 sequence reads: CASSTSGGGGNTIYF. The CDR3 region has the DNA TGTGCCAGCAGTACATCGGGGGGGGGAGGAAACACCATATATTTT.

This clone occurred a few times. The chain has TRBV9 and TRBJ1-3; D is uncertain. This CDR3 contains 15 residues. With 0 bases removed from V and 2 bases from J, the gap between germline ends came to 9 bases. CDR1 and CDR2 from the germline V gene are SGDLS and YYNGEE. The CDR3 DNA is TGTGCCAGCAGCGTAGTGGCCGGGACTGGAAACACCATATATTTT. It yields the protein CASSVVAGTGNTIYF.

The J gene is TRBJ2-1, the V gene TRBV5-8; D might be TRBD1 (6 bases). Germline CDR1 SGHTS, CDR2 YDEGEE. The CDR3 sequence is 13 residues long. V dropped 5 bases and J dropped 5 bases, with 11 bases sitting between them. CDR3 amino acids: CASRLTGNNEQFF. The CDR3 bases are TGTGCCAGCAGGCTTACAGGGAACAATGAGCAGTTCTTC.

With respect to this clone: The same CDR3 also results from other DNA sequences found in this sample. V is TRBV18 and J is TRBJ1-5; D uncertain. This CDR3 has 14 residues. Trimming took 2 bases from V and 1 from J, leaving 6 bases between them. The V gene's germline CDR1 is KGHSH and CDR2 LQKENI. The chain's CDR3 is CASSPGGSNQPQHF. The DNA for the CDR3 is TGTGCCAGCTCACCAGGAGGGAGCAATCAGCCCCAGCATTTT.

This clone was detected once. V is TRBV2 and J is TRBJ2-1; D not resolved. In germline, CDR1 is SNHLY, CDR2 FYNNEI. V was trimmed by 6 bases and J by 7 bases, leaving 7 bases between them. The CDR3 consists of 11 residues. As DNA, the CDR3 is TGTGCCAGCAGCCCCGAGAATGAGCAGTTCTTC. It specifies CASSPENEQFF.

This chain connects TRBV6-4 to TRBJ2-1, with 7 positions matching TRBD2. The length of the CDR3 is 15 residues. Germline assignment: CDR1 MRHNA and CDR2 SNTAGT. After removal of 4 bases from V and 1 base from J, the junction contained 4 bases not matched to a gene. CDR3 protein: CASSGTSGSYNEQFF. CDR3 DNA sequence: TGTGCCAGCAGTGGGACTAGTGGGTCCTACAATGAGCAGTTCTTC.

The rearrangement links TRBV24-1 to TRBJ2-2; TRBD2 is a possible D gene (5 bases). Trimming cost V 4 bases and J 0 bases, with 20 bases left between them. This CDR3 spans 19 amino acids. In germline, CDR1 is KGHDR, CDR2 SFDVKD. The CDR3 spells CATSDPLYQSGTNTGELFF. DNA of the CDR3: TGTGCCACCAGTGACCCTCTATATCAAAGCGGAACGAACACCGGGGAGCTGTTTTTT.

This chain connects TRBV5-1 to TRBJ2-7, with 8 nucleotides matching TRBD1. This CDR3 is built from 15 residues. V shed 3 bases, J shed 1 base, and the junction held 6 bases outside the gene matches. Germline V CDR1 and CDR2: SGHRS, YFSETQ. The CDR3, as DNA: TGCGCCAGCAGCTGGCTTGACAGGGGTTCCTACGAGCAGTACTTC. Translating gives CASSWLDRGSYEQYF.

The chain has TRBV3-1 (or the pseudogene TRBV3-2) and TRBJ1-1, with TRBD1 identical over 9 bases. Germline V lookup: CDR1 LGHDT, CDR2 YNNKEL (reference sequence). J was trimmed by 1 base and V by 6 bases; bases with no gene match: 3. CDR3 length: 14 residues. DNA of the CDR3: TGTGCCAGCAGTACACAGGGGGCGAACACTGAAGCTTTCTTT. It yields the protein CASSTQGANTEAFF.

The chain has TRBV5-1 and TRBJ1-1; D is uncertain. Germline V gene data show CDR1 as SGHRS and CDR2 as YFSETQ. V lost 0 bases and J lost 0, with 12 bases in between. This CDR3 region has 16 residues. CDR3 DNA: TGCGCCAGCAGCTTGGTGTTACAGTCGATGAACACTGAAGCTTTCTTT. This encodes CASSLVLQSMNTEAFF.

J is TRBJ2-1 and V is TRBV18; the D is unclear. V gave up 2 bases and J gave up 7 bases, with 3 bases separating them. The CDR3 spans 11 residues. Germline lookup yields CDR1 KGHSH and CDR2 LQKENI. CDR3 amino acids: CASSPINEQFF. The DNA for the CDR3 is TGTGCCAGCTCACCAATAAATGAGCAGTTCTTC.

The chain employs TRBV4-2 and TRBJ2-7; TRBD1 agrees at 9 bases. The V segment lost 1 base and the J segment 4 bases; nucleotides outside the gene matches: 8. The CDR3 covers 16 residues. The V gene's germline CDR1 is LGHNA and CDR2 YNFKEQ. The CDR3 loop is CASSQATGGVVYEQYV. CDR3 in DNA: TGTGCCAGCAGCCAAGCGACAGGGGGGGTTGTGTACGAGCAGTACGTC.

The V gene is TRBV24-1, the J gene TRBJ1-1; D remains ambiguous. The CDR3 is made up of 13 amino acids. CDR1 is KGHDR, CDR2 SFDVKD, per germline. Trimming took off 10 bases at V and 5 bases at J, with 16 bases between the two ends. CDR3 in DNA: TGTGCCACAAGGGAACGGGGTGGAACTGAAGCTTTCTTT. Translating gives CATRERGGTEAFF.

The chain joins TRBV5-6 to TRBJ1-2; the D gene is possibly TRBD1 (5 bases). The CDR3 sequence is 15 residues long. CDR1 and CDR2 from the germline V gene are SGHDT and YYEEEE. Trimming removed 0 bases at V and 4 bases at J, with 13 bases between. The CDR3 region has the DNA TGTGCCAGCAGCTTGGACCGGACACCGACCTATGGCTACACCTTC. This codes for CASSLDRTPTYGYTF.

The J gene is TRBJ2-5, the V gene TRBV6-1; TRBD1 agrees at 7 bases. Germline V gene data show CDR1 as MNHNS and CDR2 as SASEGT. V gave up 3 bases and J gave up 3 bases; unmatched junction bases: 7. The CDR3 is made up of 15 amino acids. The CDR3, as DNA: TGTGCCAGCAGTGATTTGTCGACAGGGAAAGAGACCCAGTACTTC. Encoded protein: CASSDLSTGKETQYF.